Sequencing of this T cell receptor beta chain was carried out in a study of blood T cell repertoires in COVID-19. Study summary: The United States, Italy and Spain supplied acute and convalescent COVID-19 samples.

Participants, 18 to 89 years old, spanned around 25 US areas. In the study's own analysis: How many nucleated cells were present was estimated from reference gene primer amplification. Produced via immunoSEQ multiplex PCR; TCRdb's table is partial and in-frame only. That table gives V, J and clone size, and the DNA gave D and trimming. The sample holds about 270,000 clones, 80% to 90% seen once. The ends were cut back, 3 bases at V and 0 bases at J, with 18 bases in the middle. Germline values: CDR1 MGHRA, CDR2 YSYEKL. The CDR3 extends over 17 amino acids. The V and J genes are TRBV4-1 and TRBJ2-7; weak D call: TRBD1 (5 bases). The sequenced material came from PBMCs or T cells enriched from blood (not recorded which). The source is a woman in her thirties with acute COVID-19. For the CDR3, the DNA is TGCGCCAGCAGCCATCGTGACAGTTCTCGTAGCTCCTACGAGCAGTACTTC. As protein: CASSHRDSSRSSYEQYF.